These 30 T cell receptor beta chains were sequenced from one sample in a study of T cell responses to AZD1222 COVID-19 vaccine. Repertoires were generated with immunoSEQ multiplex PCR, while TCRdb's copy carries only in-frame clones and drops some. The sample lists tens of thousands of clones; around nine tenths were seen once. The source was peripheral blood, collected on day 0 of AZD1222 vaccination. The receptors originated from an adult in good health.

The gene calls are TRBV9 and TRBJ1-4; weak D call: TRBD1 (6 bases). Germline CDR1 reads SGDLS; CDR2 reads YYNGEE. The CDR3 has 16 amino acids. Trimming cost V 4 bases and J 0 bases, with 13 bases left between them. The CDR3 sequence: CASSKGTRSTNEKLFF. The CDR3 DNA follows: TGTGCCAGCAGCAAGGGGACACGATCAACTAATGAAAAACTGTTTTTT.

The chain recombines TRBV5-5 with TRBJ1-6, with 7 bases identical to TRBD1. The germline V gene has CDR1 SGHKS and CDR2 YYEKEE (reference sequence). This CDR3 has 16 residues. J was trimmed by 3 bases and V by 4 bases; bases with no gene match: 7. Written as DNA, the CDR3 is TGTGCCAGCAGCCTCGGGACAGAGAACTATAATTCACCCCTCCACTTT. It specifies CASSLGTENYNSPLHF.

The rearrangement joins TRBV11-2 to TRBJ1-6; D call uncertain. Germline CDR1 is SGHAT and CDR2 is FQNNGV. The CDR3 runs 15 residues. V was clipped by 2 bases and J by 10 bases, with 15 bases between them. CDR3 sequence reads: CASSLSAGPGSPLHF. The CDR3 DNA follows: TGTGCCAGCAGCTTATCGGCAGGCCCGGGGTCACCCCTCCACTTT.

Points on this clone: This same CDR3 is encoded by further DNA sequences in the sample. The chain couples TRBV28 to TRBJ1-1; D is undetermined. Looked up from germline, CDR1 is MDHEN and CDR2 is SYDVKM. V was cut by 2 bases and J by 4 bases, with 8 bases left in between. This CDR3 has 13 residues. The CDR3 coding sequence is TGTGCCAGCAGTTTAAACGGAGCCACTGAAGCTTTCTTT. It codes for CASSLNGATEAFF.

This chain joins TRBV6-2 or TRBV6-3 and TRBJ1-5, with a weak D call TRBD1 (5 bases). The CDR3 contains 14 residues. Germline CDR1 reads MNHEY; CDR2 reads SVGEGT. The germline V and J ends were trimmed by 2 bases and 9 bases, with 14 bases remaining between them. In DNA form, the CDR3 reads TGTGCCAGCAGTTACGGGACCGCTAATGGGCCCCAGCATTTT. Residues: CASSYGTANGPQHF.

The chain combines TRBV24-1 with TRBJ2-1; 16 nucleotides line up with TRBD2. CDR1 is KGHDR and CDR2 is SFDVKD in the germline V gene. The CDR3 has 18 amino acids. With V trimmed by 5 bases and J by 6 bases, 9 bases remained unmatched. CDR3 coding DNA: TGTGCCACCAGTGGTTTATTCGGGACTAGCGGGAGGGCCAATGAGCAGTTCTTC. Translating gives CATSGLFGTSGRANEQFF.

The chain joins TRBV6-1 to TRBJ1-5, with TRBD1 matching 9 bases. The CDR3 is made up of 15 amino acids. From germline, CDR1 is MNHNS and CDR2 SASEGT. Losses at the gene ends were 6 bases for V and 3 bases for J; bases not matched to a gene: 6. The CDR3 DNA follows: TGTGCCAGCAGCCTCGACAGGGGGAACAATCAGCCCCAGCATTTT. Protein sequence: CASSLDRGNNQPQHF.

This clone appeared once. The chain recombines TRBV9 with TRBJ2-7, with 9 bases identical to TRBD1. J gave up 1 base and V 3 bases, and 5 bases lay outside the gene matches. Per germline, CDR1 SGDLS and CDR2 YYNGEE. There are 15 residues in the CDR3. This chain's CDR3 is CASSAGTGPSYEQYF. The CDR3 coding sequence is TGTGCCAGCAGCGCGGGGACAGGGCCATCCTACGAGCAGTACTTC.

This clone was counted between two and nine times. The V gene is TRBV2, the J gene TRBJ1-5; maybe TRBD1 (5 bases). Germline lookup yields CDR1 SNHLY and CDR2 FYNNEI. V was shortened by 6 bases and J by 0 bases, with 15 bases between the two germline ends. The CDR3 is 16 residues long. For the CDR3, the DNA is TGTGCCAGCAGCGCTTGGGACGTAGATAGCAATCAGCCCCAGCATTTT. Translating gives CASSAWDVDSNQPQHF.

Here the CDR3 reads CASSVVAGGPNEQFF. CDR3 DNA: TGTGCCAGCAGCGTAGTAGCGGGGGGGCCGAATGAGCAGTTCTTC. V gene TRBV9 combines with J gene TRBJ2-1; 11 bases fit TRBD2. The CDR3 runs 15 residues. V trimming: 0 bases; J trimming: 7 bases; junction bases outside the gene matches: 3. Germline V gene lookup returns CDR1 SGDLS and CDR2 YYNGEE.

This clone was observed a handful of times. CDR3 in amino acids: CASSDQTGSQPQHF. The DNA for the CDR3 is TGTGCCAGCAGTGACCAAACAGGGAGTCAGCCCCAGCATTTT. This rearrangement joins TRBV6-1 to TRBJ1-5, with D possibly being TRBD1 (6 bases). CDR1 and CDR2 from the germline V gene are MNHNS and SASEGT. The CDR3 is 14 amino acids. The V end lost 3 bases, the J end lost 6 bases, and 12 bases lay between the germline ends.

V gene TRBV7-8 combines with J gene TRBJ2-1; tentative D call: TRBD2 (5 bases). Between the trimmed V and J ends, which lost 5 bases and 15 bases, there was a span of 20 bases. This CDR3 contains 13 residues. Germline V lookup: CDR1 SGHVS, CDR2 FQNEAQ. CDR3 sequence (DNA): TGTGCCAGCAGCCCCCCGACCGGGATCGAATGGTTCTTC. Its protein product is CASSPPTGIEWFF.

CDR3 sequence reads: CASSLADRTVHNEQFF. The DNA for the CDR3 is TGTGCCAGCAGCTTAGCCGATCGGACAGTTCACAATGAGCAGTTCTTC. V gene TRBV7-2 combines with J gene TRBJ2-1, with a weak D call TRBD1 (6 bases). The germline V gene has CDR1 SGHTA and CDR2 FQGNSA. The V gene lost 0 bases and the J gene lost 5 bases, with 14 bases spanning the gap. There are 16 residues in the CDR3. The variable domain in full, completed from reference TRBV7-2 and TRBJ2-1, reads GAGVSQSPSNKVTEKGKDVELRCDPISGHTALYWYRQSLGQGLEFLIYFQGNSAPDKSGLPSDRFSAERTGGSVSTLTIQRTQQEDSAVYLCASSLADRTVHNEQFFGPGTRLTVL.

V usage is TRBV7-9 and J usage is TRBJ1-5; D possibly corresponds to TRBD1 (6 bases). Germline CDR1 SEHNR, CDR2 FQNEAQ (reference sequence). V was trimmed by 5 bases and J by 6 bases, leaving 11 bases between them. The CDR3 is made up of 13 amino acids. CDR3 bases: TGTGCCAGCAGCGGGGGCGGTCGTCAGCCCCAGCATTTT. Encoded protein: CASSGGGRQPQHF.

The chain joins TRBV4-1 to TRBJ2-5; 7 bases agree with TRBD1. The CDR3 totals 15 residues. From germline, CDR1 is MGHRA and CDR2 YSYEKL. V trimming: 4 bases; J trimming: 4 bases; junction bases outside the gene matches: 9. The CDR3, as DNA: TGCGCCAGCAGCCCCCTCGACAGGGCAGCAGAGACCCAGTACTTC. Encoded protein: CASSPLDRAAETQYF.

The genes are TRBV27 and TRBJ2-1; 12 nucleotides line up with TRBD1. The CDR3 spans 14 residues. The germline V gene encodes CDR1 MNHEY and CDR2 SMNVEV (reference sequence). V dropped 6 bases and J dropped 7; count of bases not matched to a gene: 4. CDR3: CASRGTGGVNEQFF. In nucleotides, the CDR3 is TGTGCCAGCAGAGGGACAGGGGGCGTGAATGAGCAGTTCTTC.

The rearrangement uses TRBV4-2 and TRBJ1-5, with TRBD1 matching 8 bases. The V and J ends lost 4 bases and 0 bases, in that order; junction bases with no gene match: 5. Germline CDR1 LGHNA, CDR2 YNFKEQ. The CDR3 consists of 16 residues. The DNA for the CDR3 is TGTGCCAGCAGCCTTACAGGGGGAAATAGCAATCAGCCCCAGCATTTT. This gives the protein CASSLTGGNSNQPQHF.

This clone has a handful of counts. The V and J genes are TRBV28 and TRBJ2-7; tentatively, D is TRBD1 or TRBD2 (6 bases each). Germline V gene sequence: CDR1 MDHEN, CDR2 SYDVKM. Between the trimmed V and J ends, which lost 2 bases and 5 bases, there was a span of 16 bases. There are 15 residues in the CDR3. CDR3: CASSLTRGRLNEQYF. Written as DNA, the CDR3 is TGTGCCAGCAGTTTAACCCGGGGGCGGTTAAACGAGCAGTACTTC. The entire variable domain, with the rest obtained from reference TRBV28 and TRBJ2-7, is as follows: DVKVTQSSRYLVKRTGEKVFLECVQDMDHENMFWYRQDPGLGLRLIYFSYDVKMKEKGDIPEGYSVSREKKERFSLILESASTNQTSMYLCASSLTRGRLNEQYFGPGTRLTVT.

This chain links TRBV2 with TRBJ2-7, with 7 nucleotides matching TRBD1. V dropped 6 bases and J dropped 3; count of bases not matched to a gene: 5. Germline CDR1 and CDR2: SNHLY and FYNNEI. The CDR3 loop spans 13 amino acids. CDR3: CASRKDRDYEQYF. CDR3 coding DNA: TGTGCCAGCAGAAAAGACAGGGACTACGAGCAGTACTTC.

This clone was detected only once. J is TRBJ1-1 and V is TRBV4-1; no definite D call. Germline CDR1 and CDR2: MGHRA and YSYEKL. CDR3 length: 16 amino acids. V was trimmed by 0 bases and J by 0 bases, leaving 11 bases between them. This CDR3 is CASSQDGSFLNTEAFF. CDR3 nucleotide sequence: TGCGCCAGCAGCCAAGATGGGTCCTTTTTGAACACTGAAGCTTTCTTT.

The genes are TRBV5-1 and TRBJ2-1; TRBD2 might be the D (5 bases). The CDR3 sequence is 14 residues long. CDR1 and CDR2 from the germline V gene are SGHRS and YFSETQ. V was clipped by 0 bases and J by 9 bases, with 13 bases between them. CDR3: CASSLGTGYFEQFF. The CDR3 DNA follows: TGCGCCAGCAGCTTGGGTACGGGATATTTTGAGCAGTTCTTC. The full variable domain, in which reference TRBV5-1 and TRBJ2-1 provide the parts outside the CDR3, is KAGVTQTPRYLIKTRGQQVTLSCSPISGHRSVSWYQQTPGQGLQFLFEYFSETQRNKGNFPGRFSGRQFSNSRSEMNVSTLELGDSALYLCASSLGTGYFEQFFGPGTRLTVL.

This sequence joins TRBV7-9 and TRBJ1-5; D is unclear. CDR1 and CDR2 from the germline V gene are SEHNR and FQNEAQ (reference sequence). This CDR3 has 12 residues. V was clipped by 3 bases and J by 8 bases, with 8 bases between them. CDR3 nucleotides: TGTGCCAGCAGCTTTTCTGGGGAGCCCCAGCATTTT. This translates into CASSFSGEPQHF.

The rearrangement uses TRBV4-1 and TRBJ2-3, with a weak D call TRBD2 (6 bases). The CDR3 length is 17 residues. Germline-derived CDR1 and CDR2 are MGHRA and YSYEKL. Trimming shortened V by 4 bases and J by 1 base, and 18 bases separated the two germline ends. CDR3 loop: CASSPLGGEWGTDTQYF. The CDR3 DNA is TGCGCCAGCAGCCCCTTGGGGGGAGAATGGGGCACAGATACGCAGTATTTT.

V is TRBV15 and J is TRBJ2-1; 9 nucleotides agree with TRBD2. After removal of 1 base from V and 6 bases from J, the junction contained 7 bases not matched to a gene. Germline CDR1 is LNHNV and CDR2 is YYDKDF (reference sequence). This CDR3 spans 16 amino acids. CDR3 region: CATSRGRGLAGNEQFF. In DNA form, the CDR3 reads TGTGCCACCAGCAGAGGAAGGGGACTAGCAGGCAATGAGCAGTTCTTC.

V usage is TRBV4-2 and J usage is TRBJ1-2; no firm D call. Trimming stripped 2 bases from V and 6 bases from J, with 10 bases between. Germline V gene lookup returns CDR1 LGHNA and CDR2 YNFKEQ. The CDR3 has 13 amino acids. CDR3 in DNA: TGTGCCAGCAGCCAAAGCGACGGGAATGGCTACACCTTC. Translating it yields CASSQSDGNGYTF.

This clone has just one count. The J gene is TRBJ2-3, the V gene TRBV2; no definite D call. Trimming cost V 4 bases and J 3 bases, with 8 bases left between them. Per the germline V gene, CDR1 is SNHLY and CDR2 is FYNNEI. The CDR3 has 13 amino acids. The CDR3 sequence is CASSVRRTDTQYF. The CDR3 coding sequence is TGTGCCAGCAGTGTACGCCGAACAGATACGCAGTATTTT.

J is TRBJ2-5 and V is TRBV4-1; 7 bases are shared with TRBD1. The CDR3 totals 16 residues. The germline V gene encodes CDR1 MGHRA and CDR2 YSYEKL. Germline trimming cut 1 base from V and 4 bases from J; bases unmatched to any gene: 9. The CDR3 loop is CASSQVQQGLGETQYF. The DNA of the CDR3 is TGCGCCAGCAGCCAAGTCCAACAGGGGCTGGGAGAGACCCAGTACTTC.

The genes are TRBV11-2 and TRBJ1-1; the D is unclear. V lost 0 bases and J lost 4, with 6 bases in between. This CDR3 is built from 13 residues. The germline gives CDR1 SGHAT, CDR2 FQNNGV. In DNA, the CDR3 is TGTGCCAGCAGCTTAGACCGCCTCACTGAAGCTTTCTTT. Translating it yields CASSLDRLTEAFF.

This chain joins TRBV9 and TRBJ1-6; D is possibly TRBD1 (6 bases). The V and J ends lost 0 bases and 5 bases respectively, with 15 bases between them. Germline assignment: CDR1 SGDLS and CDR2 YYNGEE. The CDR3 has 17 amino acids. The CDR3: CASSVGDRTEHNSPLHF. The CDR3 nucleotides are TGTGCCAGCAGCGTAGGCGATCGGACAGAGCATAATTCACCCCTCCACTTT.

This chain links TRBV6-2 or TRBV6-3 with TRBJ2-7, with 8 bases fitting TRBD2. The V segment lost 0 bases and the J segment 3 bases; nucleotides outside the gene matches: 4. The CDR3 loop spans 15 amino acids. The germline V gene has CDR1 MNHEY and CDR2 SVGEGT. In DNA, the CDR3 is TGTGCCAGCAGTTACTCGACGGGGGGGCACTACGAGCAGTACTTC. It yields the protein CASSYSTGGHYEQYF.